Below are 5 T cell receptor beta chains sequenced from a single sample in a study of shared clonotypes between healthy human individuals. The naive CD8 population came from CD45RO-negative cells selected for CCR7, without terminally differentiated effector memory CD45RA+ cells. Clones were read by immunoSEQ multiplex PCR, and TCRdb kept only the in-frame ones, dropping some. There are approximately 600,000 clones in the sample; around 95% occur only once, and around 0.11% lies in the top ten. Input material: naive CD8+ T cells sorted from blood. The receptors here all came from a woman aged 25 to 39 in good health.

The CDR3 is CASSTTGSPGELFF. The CDR3 coding sequence is TGTGCCAGCAGCACGACAGGGTCCCCCGGGGAGCTGTTTTTT. The rearrangement links TRBV5-4 to TRBJ2-2, with 7 bases that match TRBD1. Germline lookup yields CDR1 SGHNT and CDR2 YYREEE (reference sequence). This CDR3 has 14 residues. The V and J ends lost 4 bases and 6 bases, in that order; junction bases with no gene match: 6.

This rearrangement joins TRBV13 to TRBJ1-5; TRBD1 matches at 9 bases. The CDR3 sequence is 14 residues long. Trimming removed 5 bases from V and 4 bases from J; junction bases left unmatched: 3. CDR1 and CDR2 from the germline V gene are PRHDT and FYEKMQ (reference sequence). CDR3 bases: TGTGCCAGCAGCGCCGGACAGGGGAATCAGCCCCAGCATTTT. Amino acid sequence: CASSAGQGNQPQHF.

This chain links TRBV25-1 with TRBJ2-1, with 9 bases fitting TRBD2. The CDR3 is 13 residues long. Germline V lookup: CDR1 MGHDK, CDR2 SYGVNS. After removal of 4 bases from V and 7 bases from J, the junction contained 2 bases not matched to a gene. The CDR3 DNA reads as TGTGCCAGCAGTGTTAGCGGGAGTAATGAGCAGTTCTTC. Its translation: CASSVSGSNEQFF.

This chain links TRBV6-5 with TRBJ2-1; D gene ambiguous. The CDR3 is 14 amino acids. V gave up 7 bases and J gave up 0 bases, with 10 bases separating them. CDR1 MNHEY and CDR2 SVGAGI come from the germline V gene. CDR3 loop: CASKDSSSYNEQFF. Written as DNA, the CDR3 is TGTGCCAGCAAAGACTCCAGCTCCTACAATGAGCAGTTCTTC.

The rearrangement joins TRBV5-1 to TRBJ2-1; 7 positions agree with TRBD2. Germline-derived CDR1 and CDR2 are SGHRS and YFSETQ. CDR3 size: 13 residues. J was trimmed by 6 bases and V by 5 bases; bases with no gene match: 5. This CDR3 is CASSLTSSNEQFF. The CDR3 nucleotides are TGCGCCAGCAGTTTGACTAGCTCCAATGAGCAGTTCTTC.